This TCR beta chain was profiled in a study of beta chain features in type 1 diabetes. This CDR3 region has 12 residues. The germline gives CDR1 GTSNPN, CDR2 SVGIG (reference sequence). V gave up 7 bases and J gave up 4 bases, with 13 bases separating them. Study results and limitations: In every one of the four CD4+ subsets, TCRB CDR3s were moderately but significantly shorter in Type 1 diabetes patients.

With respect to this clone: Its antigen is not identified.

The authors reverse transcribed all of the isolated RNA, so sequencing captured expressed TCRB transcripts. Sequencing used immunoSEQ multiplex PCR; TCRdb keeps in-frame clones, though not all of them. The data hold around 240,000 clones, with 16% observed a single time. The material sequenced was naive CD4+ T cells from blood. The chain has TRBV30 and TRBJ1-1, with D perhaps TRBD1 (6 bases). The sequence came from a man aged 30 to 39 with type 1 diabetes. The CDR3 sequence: CAFSRGATEAFF. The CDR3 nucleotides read TGTGCCTTCAGCAGGGGTGCCACTGAAGCTTTCTTT.